This is a list of T cell receptor beta chains from one sample in a study of T-cell reconstitution after alpha-beta-depleted transplantation in children. TCRdb used MiXCR to reprocess the PCR reads, holding one entry per CDR3 protein. Among around 700,000 distinct CDR3 sequences, under 15% were seen once, and the ten largest hold about 0.77%. The starting material was PBMCs, obtained before TCRalphabeta/CD19-depleted stem cell transplant. Receptors were obtained from a girl between 2 and 10 years old with congenital amegakaryocytic thrombocytopenia, due to receive a stem cell transplant. CDR3s include the opening cysteine and the closing phenylalanine or tryptophan. D genes are given only for firm matches. Some rows have no size entry. The others give once, few or many, or a class for an expanded clone.

many,TRBV5-1,NA,TRBJ1-5,CASSSSRTEDQPQHF,TGCGCCAGCAGCTCCTCCCGGACAGAAGATCAGCCCCAGCATTTT
few,TRBV7-9,TRBD1,TRBJ1-6,CASSSSDRAYNSPLHF,TGTGCCAGCAGCTCGTCGGACAGGGCCTATAATTCACCCCTCCACTTT
few,TRBV5-1,NA,TRBJ2-3,CASSLAADTDTQYF,TGCGCCAGCAGCTTGGCGGCGGATACAGATACGCAGTATTTT
many,TRBV12-3/TRBV12-4,NA,TRBJ1-2,CATGFIDQDGHYGYTF,TGTGCCACCGGTTTTATCGACCAGGACGGACACTATGGCTACACCTTC
many,TRBV12-3/TRBV12-4,TRBD2,TRBJ2-3,CASSGTSGTSTDTQYF,TGTGCCAGCAGCGGGACTAGCGGGACTAGCACAGATACGCAGTATTTT
many,TRBV15,TRBD1,TRBJ2-1,CATSSNRDRYNEQFF,TGTGCCACCAGCAGTAACCGGGACAGATACAATGAGCAGTTCTTC
few,TRBV7-9,NA,TRBJ2-3,CASSLPAGYTDTQYF,TGTGCCAGCAGCTTACCGGCAGGGTACACAGATACGCAGTATTTT
many,TRBV3-1,NA,TRBJ1-2,CASNPAGGSYGYTF,TGTGCCAGCAACCCCGCGGGGGGATCCTATGGCTACACCTTC
few,TRBV30,TRBD1,TRBJ2-1,CAWGPGQGYNEQFF,TGTGCCTGGGGTCCGGGACAGGGGTACAATGAGCAGTTCTTC
NA,TRBV24-1,TRBD1,TRBJ2-2,CATSDSGRSGGSRDGELFF,TGTGCCACCAGTGATTCGGGTCGTTCAGGGGGCTCCCGGGACGGGGAGCTGTTTTTT
few,TRBV6-1,NA,TRBJ2-3,CASSARRDGYTDTQYF,TGTGCCAGCAGCGCCCGAAGGGACGGCTACACAGATACGCAGTATTTT
many,TRBV28,NA,TRBJ2-1,CASSFPEILGLANEQFF,TGTGCCAGCAGTTTTCCCGAGATACTAGGGTTGGCCAATGAGCAGTTCTTC
few,TRBV5-6,NA,TRBJ1-4,CASSPTGLNNEKLFF,TGTGCCAGCAGCCCCACGGGACTTAATAATGAAAAACTGTTTTTT
few,TRBV20-1,TRBD2,TRBJ2-3,CSARDRVVVTSGGLNTDTQYF,TGCAGTGCTAGAGATCGGGTTGTTGTGACTAGCGGGGGTCTCAACACAGATACGCAGTATTTT
NA,TRBV12-3/TRBV12-4,NA,TRBJ2-1,CASSFALAGYNEQFF,TGTGCCAGCAGTTTCGCACTAGCAGGGTACAATGAGCAGTTCTTC
few,TRBV12-3/TRBV12-4,NA,TRBJ2-3,CASSRLTRTDTQYF,TGTGCCAGCAGTAGGCTAACCCGCACAGATACGCAGTATTTT
NA,TRBV5-1,TRBD2,TRBJ2-7,CASSLAPGTSGRYEQYF,TGCGCCAGCAGCCTGGCCCCCGGGACTAGCGGGAGATACGAGCAGTACTTC
NA,TRBV18,TRBD1,TRBJ2-7,CASSPRQGSIHEQYF,TGTGCCAGCTCACCGCGACAGGGAAGTATCCACGAGCAGTACTTC
few,TRBV5-5,TRBD2,TRBJ2-1,CASTIGTSGYSYNEQFF,TGTGCCAGCACCATTGGGACTAGCGGGTACTCCTACAATGAGCAGTTCTTC
many,TRBV12-3/TRBV12-4,NA,TRBJ1-3,CASRTGPGNTIYF,TGTGCCAGCAGGACGGGGCCTGGAAACACCATATATTTT
many,TRBV10-3,TRBD1,TRBJ2-7,CAISEGGQGFEQYF,TGTGCCATCAGTGAAGGAGGACAGGGGTTCGAGCAGTACTTC
NA,TRBV5-5,NA,TRBJ2-3,CASSWGLSVTDTQYF,TGTGCCAGCAGCTGGGGACTTTCAGTCACAGATACGCAGTATTTT
many,TRBV5-1,NA,TRBJ2-7,CASSVAESAHYEQYF,TGCGCCAGCAGCGTGGCGGAATCGGCCCACTACGAGCAGTACTTC
many,TRBV20-1,NA,TRBJ2-1,CSARVGVMAGRLANEQFF,TGCAGTGCTAGAGTTGGGGTCATGGCGGGAAGACTCGCCAATGAGCAGTTCTTC
many,TRBV29-1,NA,TRBJ2-5,CSVGVGGQETQYF,TGCAGCGTTGGGGTGGGAGGACAAGAGACCCAGTACTTC
NA,TRBV6-5,NA,TRBJ1-1,CASSYDATEAFF,TGTGCCAGCAGTTACGACGCCACTGAAGCTTTCTTT
NA,TRBV7-9,NA,TRBJ2-1,CASSKPEYSYNEQFF,TGTGCCAGCAGCAAACCAGAATACTCCTACAATGAGCAGTTCTTC
many,TRBV20-1,TRBD1,TRBJ1-1,CSARWDRGHTEAFF,TGCAGTGCTAGATGGGACAGGGGGCATACTGAAGCTTTCTTT
few,TRBV5-5,NA,TRBJ2-7,CASSLSGSGREQYF,TGTGCCAGCAGCTTGTCGGGTTCGGGGCGGGAGCAGTACTTC
many,TRBV9,TRBD2,TRBJ2-5,CASSVTLAGYQETQYF,TGTGCCAGCAGCGTTACGCTAGCGGGGTACCAAGAGACCCAGTACTTC
few,TRBV5-1,NA,TRBJ2-1,CASSLAVGSHNEQFF,TGCGCCAGCAGCTTGGCGGTTGGCAGCCACAATGAGCAGTTCTTC
few,TRBV12-3/TRBV12-4,TRBD2,TRBJ2-7,CASTSGGSSYEQYF,TGTGCCAGCACTAGCGGAGGCAGCTCCTACGAGCAGTACTTC
many,TRBV20-1,NA,TRBJ2-1,CSAAVPQSDEQFF,TGCAGTGCTGCGGTCCCTCAGTCCGATGAGCAGTTCTTC
few,TRBV21-1,NA,TRBJ2-1,CASSTQFLQGTGYNEQFF,TGTGCCAGCAGCACCCAATTTTTACAGGGGACAGGATACAATGAGCAGTTCTTC
NA,TRBV7-2,NA,TRBJ2-2,CASSLYRGGGELFF,TGTGCCAGCAGCTTATACAGGGGAGGAGGGGAGCTGTTTTTT
many,TRBV5-1,TRBD2,TRBJ2-5,CASSLSLFGTSGAGTQYF,TGCGCCAGCAGCTTGTCCCTATTTGGGACTAGCGGTGCTGGGACCCAGTACTTC
few,TRBV20-1,TRBD1,TRBJ2-4,CSAGTGGDIQYF,TGCAGTGCCGGGACAGGGGGGGACATTCAGTACTTC
few,TRBV20-1,NA,TRBJ1-3,CSAKAAASGNTIYF,TGCAGTGCTAAGGCGGCAGCCTCTGGAAACACCATATATTTT
many,TRBV4-1,NA,TRBJ2-7,CASSQVFAEVSVDYEQYF,TGCGCCAGCAGCCAAGTTTTTGCGGAAGTCAGCGTCGACTACGAGCAGTACTTC
NA,TRBV2,TRBD2,TRBJ2-3,CASSEKAGGSTDTQYF,TGTGCCAGCAGTGAAAAAGCGGGAGGTAGCACAGATACGCAGTATTTT
NA,TRBV28,NA,TRBJ2-5,CASSLPEEETQYF,TGTGCCAGCAGTTTACCGGAGGAAGAGACCCAGTACTTC
NA,TRBV5-1,NA,TRBJ2-1,CASTQDGDPGGEQFF,TGCGCCAGCACCCAGGACGGGGACCCTGGAGGTGAGCAGTTCTTC
many,TRBV6-1,TRBD2,TRBJ2-1,CASSEALAGGTYNEQFF,TGTGCCAGCAGTGAAGCGCTAGCGGGAGGCACCTACAATGAGCAGTTCTTC
NA,TRBV30,TRBD2,TRBJ2-3,CAWGGLAGITDTQYF,TGTGCCTGGGGAGGACTAGCGGGGATCACAGATACGCAGTATTTT
many,TRBV21-1,NA,TRBJ2-6,CASSKLDLSRELSGANVLTF,TGTGCCAGCAGCAAGTTGGACCTTTCTAGGGAACTTTCTGGGGCCAACGTCCTGACTTTC
NA,TRBV14,NA,TRBJ2-3,CASSQDRPPVTDTQYF,TGTGCCAGCAGCCAAGACAGGCCACCCGTCACAGATACGCAGTATTTT
few,TRBV6-1,TRBD2,TRBJ2-7,CASSGLANYEQYF,TGTGCCAGCAGTGGACTAGCGAACTACGAGCAGTACTTC
NA,TRBV29-1,NA,TRBJ1-2,CSVLRTKARLEPQYGYTF,TGCAGCGTACTCCGAACCAAGGCCCGTCTCGAACCACAATATGGCTACACCTTC
few,TRBV20-1,TRBD2,TRBJ2-1,CSARDPSGRAYNEQFF,TGCAGTGCTAGAGATCCTAGCGGGAGGGCCTACAATGAGCAGTTCTTC
NA,TRBV6-2/TRBV6-3,TRBD1,TRBJ2-6,CASKTGTGHTGANVLTF,TGTGCCAGTAAGACCGGGACAGGGCATACTGGGGCCAACGTCCTGACTTTC
NA,TRBV2,TRBD2,TRBJ2-5,CASNREGRETQYF,TGTGCCAGCAATCGGGAGGGCCGTGAGACCCAGTACTTC
NA,TRBV4-1,NA,TRBJ2-1,CASSPQRVIPYNEQFF,TGCGCCAGCAGCCCACAGCGGGTGATACCCTACAATGAGCAGTTCTTC
NA,TRBV12-3/TRBV12-4,NA,TRBJ2-1,CASSWGAVNNEEFF,TGTGCCAGCAGTTGGGGAGCGGTAAACAATGAGGAGTTCTTC
many,TRBV20-1,NA,TRBJ1-1,CSARDVRADKAFF,TGCAGTGCTAGAGATGTGCGGGCAGATAAAGCTTTCTTT